The clone carrying this T cell receptor beta chain turned up a few times. The antigen is not known. Whole-study findings and limits: Greatest tumor Treg TCR overlap was with tumor naive CD4+ cells. In terms of TCR gene usage, tumor memory CD4+ T cells clustered together with blood and lymph node memory CD4+ cells, as well as with lymph node naive CD4+ cells.

CD25-based Treg depletion was applied to purified naive CD4+ T cells. Constant-region reverse primers amplified full-length variable regions, followed by semi-nested Nested Universal Primer A PCR. TCRdb re-analysed the 5' RACE reads in MiXCR, keeping a single row per CDR3 protein. Altogether approximately 47,000 distinct CDR3 sequences are present, roughly 28% being singletons, with the ten largest covering roughly 2%. The CDR3 loop spans 12 amino acids. Germline V lookup: CDR1 MNHEY, CDR2 SVGEGT. Trimming removed 6 bases from V and 2 bases from J, with 7 bases in between. The source material was naive CD4+ T cells sorted from blood. The subset denotes: naive CD4+ T cells, CD4+CD45RA+CD25-. The sequence was obtained from a female donor with breast cancer. The chain joins TRBV6-2 or TRBV6-3 to TRBJ1-1; no definite D call. DNA of the CDR3: TGTGCCAGCAGAAGACTTAACACTGAAGCTTTCTTT. This codes for CASRRLNTEAFF.